Each of the 27 T cell receptor beta chains below was sequenced from the same sample in a study of cytomegalovirus exposure and HLA in healthy donors. The primer mix had 60 Vbeta and 13 Jbeta primers. Libraries were prepared by immunoSEQ multiplex PCR; TCRdb keeps only in-frame clonotypes and omits some of them. Among some 81,000 clones listed, approximately 72% were seen once. Input material: PBMCs. These receptors all stem from a woman in her forties in good health and CMV-seropositive.

This chain links TRBV30 with TRBJ2-3; D may be TRBD2 (5 bases). V lost 4 bases and J 3 bases, leaving 14 bases between the germline ends. The CDR3 sequence is 14 residues long. The germline gives CDR1 GTSNPN, CDR2 SVGIG (reference sequence). The CDR3 bases are TGTGCCTGGACCCCTAGCCCGGGGACAGATACGCAGTATTTT. The encoded protein is CAWTPSPGTDTQYF.

This clone appeared a few times. This same CDR3 is encoded by further DNA sequences in the sample. The chain uses TRBV9 and TRBJ2-3; the match to TRBD1 covers 8 bases. Germline trimming cut 1 base from V and 1 base from J; bases unmatched to any gene: 2. The CDR3 has 15 residues. The germline V gene encodes CDR1 SGDLS and CDR2 YYNGEE. CDR3: CASSVLQGGTDTQYF. CDR3 DNA: TGTGCCAGCAGCGTACTACAGGGGGGCACAGATACGCAGTATTTT.

The gene calls are TRBV5-4 and TRBJ2-5; 11 nucleotides agree with TRBD2. Trimming took 4 bases from V and 5 from J; bases not matched to a gene: 10. The germline V gene encodes CDR1 SGHNT and CDR2 YYREEE (reference sequence). The CDR3 is 16 amino acids. CDR3 DNA: TGTGCCAGCAGCCCTACTAGCGGGAGTTTATGGGAGACCCAGTACTTC. It yields the protein CASSPTSGSLWETQYF.

This clone appeared a single time. The chain combines TRBV19 with TRBJ2-3; D perhaps matches TRBD2 (6 bases). With 1 base removed from V and 3 bases from J, the gap between germline ends came to 11 bases. There are 15 residues in the CDR3. Germline assignment: CDR1 LNHDA and CDR2 SQIVND (reference sequence). CDR3 residues: CASSIGRLATDTQYF. DNA for the CDR3: TGTGCCAGTAGTATAGGTCGGCTAGCGACAGATACGCAGTATTTT.

The chain links TRBV30 to TRBJ2-7, with 12 bases aligning to TRBD1. J was trimmed by 4 bases and V by 7 bases; bases with no gene match: 5. The CDR3 is made up of 13 amino acids. The germline V gene encodes CDR1 GTSNPN and CDR2 SVGIG (reference sequence). The CDR3 DNA follows: TGTGCCTCGGGACAGGGGGCGATTTACGAGCAGTACTTC. This gives the protein CASGQGAIYEQYF.

This clone was counted only a few times. At the DNA level, this CDR3 is encoded by other sequences in the same sample as well. The rearrangement uses TRBV6-1 and TRBJ1-4; tentative D call: TRBD1 (5 bases). Germline assignment: CDR1 MNHNS and CDR2 SASEGT. Trimming took off 2 bases at V and 7 bases at J, with 14 bases between the two ends. The CDR3 runs to 15 residues. CDR3 DNA: TGTGCCAGCAGTGAAACTGGGGGGTCGGGTGAAAAACTGTTTTTT. It codes for CASSETGGSGEKLFF.

The V gene is TRBV9, the J gene TRBJ2-2, with 16 positions matching TRBD2. Germline trimming cut 0 bases from V and 10 bases from J; bases unmatched to any gene: 12. The CDR3 is 19 amino acids. The germline gives CDR1 SGDLS, CDR2 YYNGEE. The CDR3 loop is CASSVEGLAGGCYSEELFF. Here the CDR3 DNA reads TGTGCCAGCAGCGTAGAGGGACTAGCGGGGGGGTGTTATAGTGAGGAGCTGTTTTTT.

The chain is built from TRBV2 and TRBJ1-4, with 9 bases identical to TRBD1. The junction had 18 bases not matched to a gene; V was cut back by 5 bases and J by 8 bases. Germline V CDR1 and CDR2: SNHLY, FYNNEI. The length of the CDR3 is 18 residues. The CDR3 DNA is TGTGCCAGCAGTTTCACACCCGGTACGGGACAGGGTGGCGAAAAACTGTTTTTT. It codes for CASSFTPGTGQGGEKLFF.

The V gene is TRBV7-3, the J gene TRBJ2-3; possibly TRBD2 for D (6 bases). The ends were cut back, 2 bases at V and 0 bases at J, with 6 bases in the middle. This CDR3 contains 14 residues. The V gene's germline CDR1 is SGHTA and CDR2 FQGTGA. The CDR3 bases are TGTGCCAGCAGCTTAGCGGGGAGCACAGATACGCAGTATTTT. This translates into CASSLAGSTDTQYF.

This clone was counted a single time. The CDR3 nucleotides are TGTGCCAGCAGCTTGGGGGGGGCGGGTACCGGGGAGCTGTTTTTT. Encoded protein: CASSLGGAGTGELFF. The chain uses TRBV7-2 and TRBJ2-2; possibly TRBD2 for D (7 bases). The length of the CDR3 is 15 residues. Germline V gene lookup returns CDR1 SGHTA and CDR2 FQGNSA. The V end was cut by 3 bases, the J end by 5 bases, with 13 bases between.

This chain joins TRBV9 and TRBJ2-7; TRBD1 matches at 8 bases. The CDR3 is 19 residues long. Germline V lookup: CDR1 SGDLS, CDR2 YYNGEE. V lost 0 bases, J lost 7 bases, and 21 bases stayed unmatched. Here the CDR3 reads CASSVASGVGTGALGEQYF. In DNA, the CDR3 is TGTGCCAGCAGCGTAGCGTCTGGGGTTGGGACAGGCGCTTTAGGTGAGCAGTACTTC.

The chain is built from TRBV13 and TRBJ2-3, with D unclear. The germline CDR1 and CDR2 sequences are PRHDT and FYEKMQ (reference sequence). The CDR3 is made up of 15 amino acids. V lost 5 bases to trimming and J lost 5 bases, with 17 bases between them. The CDR3 protein is CASSTKPEEIDTQYF. The CDR3 DNA follows: TGTGCCAGCAGCACCAAACCCGAAGAGATAGATACGCAGTATTTT.

The rearrangement links TRBV30 to TRBJ2-5; 8 bases agree with TRBD2. CDR1 GTSNPN and CDR2 SVGIG come from the germline V gene (reference sequence). This CDR3 is built from 17 residues. After removal of 5 bases from V and 5 bases from J, the junction contained 19 bases not matched to a gene. The CDR3 sequence is CAWDGGRQGLAGETQYF. In nucleotides, the CDR3 is TGTGCCTGGGATGGGGGGCGACAAGGACTAGCAGGGGAGACCCAGTACTTC. Full variable domain (rest looked up from reference TRBV30 and TRBJ2-5): SQTIHQWPATLVQPVGSPLSLECTVEGTSNPNLYWYRQAAGRGLQLLFYSVGIGQISSEVPQNLSASRPQDRQFILSSKKLLLSDSGFYLCAWDGGRQGLAGETQYFGPGTRLLVL.

The gene calls are TRBV5-1 and TRBJ2-1; tentative D call: TRBD2 (5 bases). Trimming pared 5 bases from V and 7 bases from J, leaving 16 bases between. This CDR3 is built from 14 residues. CDR1 SGHRS and CDR2 YFSETQ come from the germline V gene. CDR3 residues: CASSRGGSWNEQFF. DNA for the CDR3: TGCGCCAGCAGTAGAGGAGGTTCATGGAATGAGCAGTTCTTC. Full variable domain (rest looked up from reference TRBV5-1 and TRBJ2-1): KAGVTQTPRYLIKTRGQQVTLSCSPISGHRSVSWYQQTPGQGLQFLFEYFSETQRNKGNFPGRFSGRQFSNSRSEMNVSTLELGDSALYLCASSRGGSWNEQFFGPGTRLTVL.

The J gene is TRBJ1-6, the V gene TRBV11-1; D uncertain. V shed 2 bases and J shed 7 bases, with 9 bases lying between them. The germline V gene has CDR1 SGHAT and CDR2 FQDESV (reference sequence). This CDR3 is built from 14 residues. The CDR3 sequence: CASSLLKFNSPLHF. CDR3 nucleotide sequence: TGTGCCAGCAGCTTACTAAAATTCAATTCACCCCTCCACTTT.

CDR3: CASSPPNRGSYEQYF. CDR3 in DNA: TGTGCCAGCTCACCACCGAACAGGGGCTCCTACGAGCAGTACTTC. The chain employs TRBV18 and TRBJ2-7; TRBD1 aligns across 7 bases. J gave up 0 bases and V 0 bases, and 2 bases lay outside the gene matches. CDR3 length: 15 amino acids. Germline CDR1 is KGHSH and CDR2 is LQKENI.

The genes are TRBV2 and TRBJ1-1; 7 bases are shared with TRBD1. The CDR3 consists of 14 residues. Germline trimming cut 7 bases from V and 1 base from J; bases unmatched to any gene: 6. Germline loops: CDR1 SNHLY, CDR2 FYNNEI. In DNA, the CDR3 is TGTGCCAGCATATGGGACAGAGGGAACACTGAAGCTTTCTTT. It is translated as CASIWDRGNTEAFF.

The rearrangement uses TRBV10-3 and TRBJ2-1, with 7 nucleotides matching TRBD1. J gave up 5 bases and V 6 bases, and 7 bases lay outside the gene matches. Per germline, CDR1 ENHRY and CDR2 SYGVKD. This CDR3 is built from 14 residues. CDR3 region: CAISPPGGDNEQFF. CDR3 in DNA: TGTGCCATCAGCCCCCCAGGGGGAGACAATGAGCAGTTCTTC.

This chain uses TRBV29-1 with TRBJ1-1; 7 bases fit TRBD1. The J segment lost 5 bases and the V segment lost 6 bases, leaving 9 bases of the junction unmatched. The CDR3 is made up of 13 amino acids. Germline lookup yields CDR1 SQVTM and CDR2 ANQGSEA. CDR3 coding DNA: TGCAGCGTCGAGGGGGCAGGGGGGACTGAAGCTTTCTTT. It translates to CSVEGAGGTEAFF.

There are a few counts of this clone. V and J are TRBV19 and TRBJ1-5, with D tentatively TRBD1 (6 bases). Germline V CDR1 and CDR2: LNHDA, SQIVND (reference sequence). The CDR3 contains 16 residues. Trimming took off 6 bases at V and 0 bases at J, with 15 bases between the two ends. The CDR3 DNA follows: TGTGCCAGTAGCCGGAGGACAGCCTATAGCAATCAGCCCCAGCATTTT. As protein: CASSRRTAYSNQPQHF.

The chain is built from TRBV30 and TRBJ2-5; TRBD2 matches 11 bases. With V trimmed by 3 bases and J by 0 bases, 12 bases remained unmatched. Germline V gives CDR1 GTSNPN, CDR2 SVGIG (reference sequence). The CDR3 covers 18 residues. CDR3 nucleotide sequence: TGTGCCTGGAGCACTACTAGCGGGGGTGTGTTGAACCAAGAGACCCAGTACTTC. As protein: CAWSTTSGGVLNQETQYF.

The CDR3 DNA sequence: TGTGCCAGCTCCCCGTACGGTGAAAAACTGTTTTTT. This translates into CASSPYGEKLFF. The rearrangement uses TRBV18 and TRBJ1-4; D gene unclear. The germline V and J ends were trimmed by 6 bases and 7 bases, with 9 bases remaining between them. The CDR3 has 12 residues. The germline V gene encodes CDR1 KGHSH and CDR2 LQKENI. Filled out from reference TRBV18 and TRBJ1-4, the complete variable domain reads NAGVMQNPRHLVRRRGQEARLRCSPMKGHSHVYWYRQLPEEGLKFMVYLQKENIIDESGMPKERFSAEFPKEGPSILRIQQVVRGDSAAYFCASSPYGEKLFFGSGTQLSVL.

This clone is a singleton in its sample. The J gene is TRBJ2-7, the V gene TRBV18, with 10 bases identical to TRBD2. CDR3 length: 14 amino acids. Germline V CDR1 and CDR2: KGHSH, LQKENI. After removal of 3 bases from V and 3 bases from J, the junction contained 2 bases not matched to a gene. The CDR3 region has the DNA TGTGCCAGCTCACCCCAGCGGGGGGGCTACGAGCAGTACTTC. Protein product: CASSPQRGGYEQYF.

V gene TRBV7-8 combines with J gene TRBJ2-1; possibly TRBD2 for D (7 bases). The CDR3 is 16 amino acids. V lost 7 bases and J 6 bases, leaving 22 bases between the germline ends. Germline-derived CDR1 and CDR2 are SGHVS and FQNEAQ. CDR3 in amino acids: CASTPGGPLGGNEQFF. The CDR3, as DNA: TGTGCCAGCACTCCGGGGGGCCCTCTTGGCGGCAATGAGCAGTTCTTC.

The J gene is TRBJ2-3, the V gene TRBV9, with 8 bases that match TRBD2. With 0 bases clipped from V and 4 bases from J, the junction kept 4 bases outside the gene matches. From germline, CDR1 is SGDLS and CDR2 YYNGEE. This CDR3 spans 15 amino acids. The CDR3 protein is CASSVAGLGADTQYF. CDR3 nucleotides: TGTGCCAGCAGCGTAGCGGGACTAGGGGCAGATACGCAGTATTTT. Together with reference TRBV9 and TRBJ2-3, the CDR3 gives the full variable domain: DSGVTQTPKHLITATGQRVTLRCSPRSGDLSVYWYQQSLDQGLQFLIQYYNGEERAKGNILERFSAQQFPDLHSELNLSSLELGDSALYFCASSVAGLGADTQYFGPGTRLTVL.

The rearrangement links TRBV7-2 to TRBJ1-5, with 7 nucleotides matching TRBD1. The junction had 1 base not matched to a gene; V was cut back by 4 bases and J by 7 bases. Germline V gene sequence: CDR1 SGHTA, CDR2 FQGNSA. The CDR3 is 12 residues long. This CDR3 is CASSYRGQPQHF. For the CDR3, the DNA is TGTGCCAGCAGCTACAGGGGACAGCCCCAGCATTTT.

The chain joins TRBV2 to TRBJ2-6; 10 bases agree with TRBD1. This CDR3 contains 21 residues. Per germline, CDR1 SNHLY and CDR2 FYNNEI. The V segment lost 6 bases and the J segment 0 bases; nucleotides outside the gene matches: 17. In nucleotides, the CDR3 is TGTGCCAGCAGAGTTGACAGGGGGCAGGGAGCCGCTAGCTCTGGGGCCAACGTCCTGACTTTC. Translated: CASRVDRGQGAASSGANVLTF.